This T cell receptor beta chain was documented in a study of T cells in Graves' hyperthyroidism and ophthalmopathy. The study's findings and limits: Onset of ophthalmopathy came a median around 6.5 months after the model predicted it.

Amplified regions were TCR beta CDR3 sequences from RNA transcripts. When the TCR CDR3 underwent first-round RT-PCR, the HTBI primer set was used. TCRdb re-called the multiplex PCR reads through MiXCR, storing one row per CDR3 protein. The sample has 300,000 to 400,000 distinct CDR3 sequences, 20% to 25% seen once; the top ten hold around 48%. Stable disease denoted Graves' hyperthyroidism without ophthalmopathy progression within 18 months. Many counts were recorded for this clonotype. Its antigen is as yet unknown. Specimen: blood. This TCR derives from a woman aged 50 to 60 with Graves' hyperthyroidism.

DNA of the CDR3: TGTGCCAGCAGCTCAACAGGGGGACGACTTAGCAATCAGCCCCAGCATTTT. Translated: CASSSTGGRLSNQPQHF. The chain carries TRBV12-3 or TRBV12-4 and TRBJ1-5, with 8 positions matching TRBD1. V lost 6 bases, J lost 0 bases, and 10 bases stayed unmatched. CDR3 length equals 17 residues.